A single sample gave rise to the 12 T cell receptor beta chains below, sequenced in a study of HIV-infected patients and healthy controls. TCRdb recomputed calls from the 5' RACE reads with MiXCR, one row per CDR3 protein. In the table there are tens of thousands of distinct CDR3 sequences, 15% to 20% of which are singletons. Material: CD4+ T cells from blood. The receptors were gathered from a human donor in good health.

The chain recombines TRBV7-8 with TRBJ1-2, with 7 bases matching TRBD1. The V gene's germline CDR1 is SGHVS and CDR2 FQNEAQ. The CDR3 spans 13 residues. V shed 5 bases and J 7 bases; nucleotides not matched to a gene: 7. The CDR3 DNA reads TGTGCCAGCAGCCCGACAGGGTTCGGTGGCTACACCTTC. This translates into CASSPTGFGGYTF.

A few counts support this clonotype. The genes are TRBV20-1 and TRBJ2-7; 8 bases fit TRBD1. Per germline, CDR1 DFQATT and CDR2 SNEGSKA (reference sequence). V gave up 3 bases and J gave up 4 bases; unmatched junction bases: 11. This CDR3 contains 15 residues. The CDR3 here is CSARVRTGLGYEQYF. As DNA, the CDR3 is TGCAGTGCTAGGGTTAGGACAGGGCTCGGGTACGAGCAGTACTTC.

This chain joins TRBV29-1 and TRBJ1-1; 9 bases map to TRBD1. Losses at the gene ends were 0 bases for V and 1 base for J; bases not matched to a gene: 3. The CDR3 is 15 residues long. Germline V gene data show CDR1 as SQVTM and CDR2 as ANQGSEA. The chain's CDR3 is CSVEDTGGRNTEAFF. CDR3 sequence (DNA): TGCAGCGTTGAAGATACAGGGGGCCGGAACACTGAAGCTTTCTTT.

This clonotype has more than one count but fewer than ten. The chain has TRBV14 and TRBJ1-2; D call uncertain. The germline V gene has CDR1 SGHDN and CDR2 FVKESK. With 3 bases removed from V and 4 bases from J, the gap between germline ends came to 6 bases. The CDR3 is 12 residues long. CDR3 sequence reads: CASSQRGYGYTF. Here the CDR3 DNA reads TGTGCCAGCAGCCAGCGGGGCTATGGCTACACCTTC.

This chain joins TRBV30 and TRBJ2-1, with D perhaps TRBD2 (6 bases). This CDR3 has 15 residues. Per germline, CDR1 GTSNPN and CDR2 SVGIG (reference sequence). V dropped 1 base and J dropped 5 bases, with 15 bases sitting between them. CDR3 in DNA: TGTGCCTGGAGTGGTCATAGCGGATCGGACAATGAGCAGTTCTTC. Amino acid sequence: CAWSGHSGSDNEQFF.

This chain connects TRBV29-1 to TRBJ2-3; D is ambiguous. V gave up 4 bases and J gave up 3 bases, with 11 bases separating them. Germline V CDR1 and CDR2: SQVTM, ANQGSEA. The CDR3 contains 13 residues. CDR3 protein: CSVVGRNTDTQYF. For the CDR3, the DNA is TGCAGCGTTGTCGGAAGAAATACAGATACGCAGTATTTT.

This clonotype was counted between two and nine times. V is TRBV28 and J is TRBJ1-6; unclear D gene. Germline values: CDR1 MDHEN, CDR2 SYDVKM. CDR3 length: 14 residues. Trimming shortened V by 3 bases and J by 14 bases, and 17 bases separated the two germline ends. The CDR3 sequence: CASSFTVSVVSLHF. CDR3 in DNA: TGTGCCAGCAGTTTTACTGTATCTGTCGTATCCCTCCACTTT.

This rearrangement joins TRBV6-5 to TRBJ2-7, with TRBD1 matching 10 bases. CDR1 and CDR2 (germline): MNHEY, SVGAGI. V shed 0 bases and J 5 bases; nucleotides not matched to a gene: 1. The CDR3 has 14 amino acids. The CDR3 is CASSYSGTGDEQYF. CDR3 coding DNA: TGTGCCAGCAGTTACTCCGGGACAGGGGACGAGCAGTACTTC.

This clonotype showed up many times. The chain couples TRBV28 to TRBJ1-5; possibly TRBD1 for D (6 bases). Germline V lookup: CDR1 MDHEN, CDR2 SYDVKM. Trimming took off 3 bases at V and 3 bases at J, with 12 bases between the two ends. The CDR3 consists of 15 residues. Here the CDR3 DNA reads TGTGCCAGCAGTTTGGCAGGGGCGTTCAATCAGCCCCAGCATTTT. Amino acids: CASSLAGAFNQPQHF.

This clonotype showed up just a few times. This chain uses TRBV7-2 with TRBJ2-7; maybe TRBD2 (5 bases). CDR1 and CDR2 from the germline V gene are SGHTA and FQGNSA. The CDR3 sequence is 11 residues long. Between the trimmed V and J ends, which lost 3 bases and 6 bases, there was a span of 6 bases. CDR3 coding DNA: TGTGCCAGCAGCTTGAGGGCCGAGCAGTACTTC. Translated: CASSLRAEQYF.

This clonotype was observed a few times. V usage is TRBV20-1 and J usage is TRBJ1-2; D gene uncertain. Germline CDR1 DFQATT, CDR2 SNEGSKA (reference sequence). This CDR3 spans 12 amino acids. V was pared by 6 bases and J by 7 bases, with 15 bases between. The CDR3 DNA follows: TGCAGTGCAACCCAGCCGGGGTCTGGCTACACCTTC. Protein product: CSATQPGSGYTF.

There are many counts of this clonotype. J is TRBJ2-7 and V is TRBV20-1; TRBD2 might be the D (6 bases). The ends were cut back, 1 base at V and 5 bases at J, with 15 bases in the middle. The germline V gene has CDR1 DFQATT and CDR2 SNEGSKA (reference sequence). This CDR3 has 14 amino acids. The DNA for the CDR3 is TGCAGTGCTAGAGCCCGCGGGAAACCCCACGAGCAGTACTTC. Its translation: CSARARGKPHEQYF.